Shown below are 29 T cell receptor beta chains from a single sample sequenced in a study of blood T cell repertoires in COVID-19. Produced via immunoSEQ multiplex PCR; TCRdb's table is partial and in-frame only. The sample consists of roughly 290,000 clones, approximately 84% of them appearing once. Specimen: peripheral blood. The receptors come from a woman in her twenties or thirties who had recovered from COVID-19.

CDR3 coding DNA: TGCAGCGTTGAAGAGGGGGGGTACGAGCAGTACTTC. It encodes CSVEEGGYEQYF. The J gene is TRBJ2-7, the V gene TRBV29-1; the match to TRBD2 covers 7 bases. CDR1 is SQVTM and CDR2 is ANQGSEA in the germline V gene. Unmatched junction bases numbered 0, after V lost 0 bases and J lost 4 bases. The CDR3 contains 12 residues.

Written as DNA, the CDR3 is TGTGCCAGCAGAACCGGGACATCTTACTATGGCTACACCTTC. It is translated as CASRTGTSYYGYTF. The chain links TRBV2 to TRBJ1-2; perhaps TRBD1 as D (6 bases). The V and J ends lost 6 bases and 3 bases respectively, with 14 bases between them. Germline V gene sequence: CDR1 SNHLY, CDR2 FYNNEI. This CDR3 comprises 14 residues.

This chain joins TRBV12-3 or TRBV12-4 and TRBJ1-2; D is unclear. The CDR3 covers 13 residues. Between the trimmed V and J ends, which lost 1 base and 6 bases, there was a span of 9 bases. CDR3 loop: CASSLGGVNGYTF. The CDR3 DNA reads TGTGCCAGCAGTTTAGGTGGAGTGAATGGCTACACCTTC.

The chain carries TRBV29-1 and TRBJ2-5; the match to TRBD2 covers 9 bases. The V gene end was trimmed by 5 bases and the J gene end by 4 bases; junction bases not matched to a gene: 11. The CDR3 is 15 residues long. CDR1 is SQVTM and CDR2 is ANQGSEA in the germline V gene. CDR3 residues: CSVSRSSGGLETQYF. CDR3 nucleotide sequence: TGCAGCGTTTCCAGATCCAGCGGGGGGCTAGAGACCCAGTACTTC. The complete variable domain, with remaining parts taken from reference TRBV29-1 and TRBJ2-5, reads SAVISQKPSRDICQRGTSLTIQCQVDSQVTMMFWYRQQPGQSLTLIATANQGSEATYESGFVIDKFPISRPNLTFSTLTVSNMSPEDSSIYLCSVSRSSGGLETQYFGPGTRLLVL.

The chain has TRBV5-1 and TRBJ1-1, with 8 bases fitting TRBD1. The CDR3 consists of 14 residues. With 6 bases clipped from V and 6 bases from J, the junction kept 10 bases outside the gene matches. Germline V CDR1 and CDR2: SGHRS, YFSETQ. The CDR3 loop is CASKLEVQGAEAFF. CDR3 DNA sequence: TGCGCCAGCAAGCTTGAGGTACAGGGGGCTGAAGCTTTCTTT. Full variable domain (rest looked up from reference TRBV5-1 and TRBJ1-1): KAGVTQTPRYLIKTRGQQVTLSCSPISGHRSVSWYQQTPGQGLQFLFEYFSETQRNKGNFPGRFSGRQFSNSRSEMNVSTLELGDSALYLCASKLEVQGAEAFFGQGTRLTVV.

Only one count was recorded for this clone. This chain uses TRBV27 with TRBJ1-2; D remains unclear. Trimming took off 3 bases at V and 4 bases at J, with 12 bases between the two ends. Germline CDR1 reads MNHEY; CDR2 reads SMNVEV (reference sequence). There are 14 residues in the CDR3. As DNA, the CDR3 is TGTGCCAGCAGTTTTTCCGGGATAGGCTATGGCTACACCTTC. Residues: CASSFSGIGYGYTF.

The chain combines TRBV7-6 with TRBJ2-1; TRBD2 aligns across 14 bases. The germline V gene has CDR1 SGHVS and CDR2 FNYEAQ. CDR3 size: 16 residues. V dropped 1 base and J dropped 10; count of bases not matched to a gene: 6. As DNA, the CDR3 is TGTGCCAGCAGCTTAGGGGGACTAGCGGGGGCCGCGGAGCAGTTCTTC. Its protein product is CASSLGGLAGAAEQFF.

J is TRBJ2-7 and V is TRBV5-1; TRBD1 is a possible D gene (6 bases). The V gene lost 0 bases and the J gene lost 4 bases, with 20 bases spanning the gap. The CDR3 is 17 residues long. Germline CDR1 reads SGHRS; CDR2 reads YFSETQ. The DNA of the CDR3 is TGCGCCAGCAGCTTGGGTCTCTGGCAGGGGAAGGAGTACGAGCAGTACTTC. Translating it yields CASSLGLWQGKEYEQYF.

The chain joins TRBV7-8 to TRBJ2-7, with 8 nucleotides matching TRBD1. CDR1 and CDR2 (germline): SGHVS, FQNEAQ. The V segment lost 2 bases and the J segment 6 bases; nucleotides outside the gene matches: 15. The CDR3 has 17 residues. The CDR3 spells CASSLSPVPGGRIEQYF. The CDR3 DNA sequence: TGTGCCAGCAGCTTATCACCGGTCCCAGGGGGCAGGATCGAGCAGTACTTC.

The J gene is TRBJ2-3, the V gene TRBV6-5; D is uncertain. CDR3 length: 13 residues. Germline V gives CDR1 MNHEY, CDR2 SVGAGI. Between the trimmed V and J ends, which lost 5 bases and 4 bases, there was a span of 10 bases. CDR3 residues: CASSILGADTQYF. CDR3 bases: TGTGCCAGCAGTATACTGGGCGCAGATACGCAGTATTTT.

The V and J genes are TRBV4-1 and TRBJ1-6, with D possibly matching TRBD1 (5 bases). V was cut by 0 bases and J by 6 bases, with 9 bases left in between. The CDR3 length is 15 residues. Per the germline V gene, CDR1 is MGHRA and CDR2 is YSYEKL. CDR3 in DNA: TGCGCCAGCAGCCAAGATTGGGGCGGTAATTCACCCCTCCACTTT. Its translation: CASSQDWGGNSPLHF.

The gene calls are TRBV28 and TRBJ2-3; D uncertain. CDR1 and CDR2 from the germline V gene are MDHEN and SYDVKM. CDR3 length: 16 amino acids. Trimming cost V 4 bases and J 2 bases, with 16 bases left between them. In DNA, the CDR3 is TGTGCCAGCAGTTCCAGGCCCGGCGTCTACACAGATACGCAGTATTTT. Amino acids: CASSSRPGVYTDTQYF.

The genes are TRBV7-2 and TRBJ1-3, with D possibly matching TRBD1 (6 bases). Germline CDR1 reads SGHTA; CDR2 reads FQGNSA. The ends were cut back, 5 bases at V and 0 bases at J, with 14 bases in the middle. This CDR3 contains 16 residues. In nucleotides, the CDR3 is TGTGCCAGCAGCACGGCCGGGACAAACTCTGGAAACACCATATATTTT. It is translated as CASSTAGTNSGNTIYF. Combining the CDR3 with reference TRBV7-2 and TRBJ1-3 gives the whole variable domain GAGVSQSPSNKVTEKGKDVELRCDPISGHTALYWYRQSLGQGLEFLIYFQGNSAPDKSGLPSDRFSAERTGGSVSTLTIQRTQQEDSAVYLCASSTAGTNSGNTIYFGEGSWLTVV.

V is TRBV27 and J is TRBJ2-7; 9 nucleotides align to TRBD2. Trimming took 4 bases from V and 4 from J; bases not matched to a gene: 5. There are 14 residues in the CDR3. Germline V gives CDR1 MNHEY, CDR2 SMNVEV (reference sequence). The CDR3 protein is CASSSGTSMYEQYF. CDR3 sequence (DNA): TGTGCCAGCAGTTCCGGGACTAGCATGTACGAGCAGTACTTC.

The chain couples TRBV9 to TRBJ1-3, with a tentative D call TRBD1 (6 bases). Germline CDR1 and CDR2: SGDLS and YYNGEE. The V gene lost 0 bases and the J gene lost 2 bases, with 9 bases spanning the gap. The CDR3 is 15 residues long. The CDR3 loop is CASSVGAGAGNTIYF. In DNA form, the CDR3 reads TGTGCCAGCAGCGTAGGTGCAGGGGCTGGAAACACCATATATTTT.

In this sample, this clone turned up once. The chain is built from TRBV7-9 and TRBJ2-1; TRBD2 is a possible D gene (6 bases). V lost 5 bases to trimming and J lost 8 bases, with 10 bases between them. Germline lookup yields CDR1 SEHNR and CDR2 FQNEAQ (reference sequence). This CDR3 comprises 12 residues. CDR3 bases: TGTGCCAGCAGCCCAACGGGAGATGAGCAGTTCTTC. This encodes CASSPTGDEQFF.

The rearrangement links TRBV28 to TRBJ2-3; D not certain. The CDR3 spans 16 residues. V shed 3 bases and J shed 0 bases, with 13 bases lying between them. Per the germline V gene, CDR1 is MDHEN and CDR2 is SYDVKM. The CDR3 here is CASSFQVSSSTDTQYF. The CDR3, as DNA: TGTGCCAGCAGTTTTCAGGTATCTTCCAGCACAGATACGCAGTATTTT.

The chain links TRBV20-1 to TRBJ1-1; D remains unclear. This CDR3 region has 15 residues. CDR1 and CDR2 (germline): DFQATT, SNEGSKA (reference sequence). Between the trimmed V and J ends, which lost 3 bases and 0 bases, there was a span of 14 bases. The chain's CDR3 is CSASAIGIMNTEAFF. The CDR3 region has the DNA TGCAGTGCTAGTGCTATCGGGATTATGAACACTGAAGCTTTCTTT.

The chain joins TRBV7-3 to TRBJ2-3; 12 bases are a match to TRBD1. Germline V gene data show CDR1 as SGHTA and CDR2 as FQGTGA. This CDR3 has 17 residues. J was trimmed by 6 bases and V by 1 base; bases with no gene match: 8. The CDR3 sequence is CASSLRGGTGGVDTQYF. CDR3 coding DNA: TGTGCCAGCAGCTTAAGGGGCGGGACAGGGGGCGTGGATACGCAGTATTTT.

A few counts support this clone. V gene TRBV3-1 (or the pseudogene TRBV3-2) combines with J gene TRBJ1-5; D uncertain. This CDR3 is built from 17 residues. Germline CDR1 LGHDT, CDR2 YNNKEL (reference sequence). Trimming removed 2 bases from V and 2 bases from J, with 16 bases in between. CDR3 DNA sequence: TGTGCCAGCAGCCAATACAGACTACCCTCGGGCAATCAGCCCCAGCATTTT. Its translation: CASSQYRLPSGNQPQHF.

V usage is TRBV11-2 and J usage is TRBJ2-5; D not resolved. CDR3 length: 12 amino acids. CDR1 is SGHAT, CDR2 FQNNGV, per germline. V was trimmed by 9 bases and J by 2 bases, leaving 10 bases between them. CDR3 nucleotide sequence: TGTGCCAGTAAGAGATTACAAGAGACCCAGTACTTC. It yields the protein CASKRLQETQYF.

The chain couples TRBV19 to TRBJ1-6; D is perhaps TRBD1 (5 bases). Germline CDR1 and CDR2: LNHDA and SQIVND (reference sequence). Trimming removed 3 bases at V and 10 bases at J, with 10 bases between. The CDR3 length is 13 residues. In DNA, the CDR3 is TGTGCCAGTAGTATTTCGGGGGTATCACCCCTCCACTTT. It encodes CASSISGVSPLHF.

This clone appeared a single time. The chain employs TRBV6-5 and TRBJ2-7, with D perhaps matching TRBD2 (5 bases). Germline V gene lookup returns CDR1 MNHEY and CDR2 SVGAGI. The CDR3 loop spans 13 amino acids. The germline V and J ends were trimmed by 10 bases and 3 bases, with 16 bases remaining between them. CDR3: CAIGEGPYYEQYF. CDR3 DNA sequence: TGTGCCATCGGGGAAGGACCCTACTACGAGCAGTACTTC.

The J gene is TRBJ1-6, the V gene TRBV27, with D perhaps matching TRBD1 (6 bases). The CDR3 totals 15 residues. Germline V gene data show CDR1 as MNHEY and CDR2 as SMNVEV (reference sequence). V shed 0 bases and J shed 10 bases, with 13 bases lying between them. CDR3 DNA sequence: TGTGCCAGCAGTTTATCAATGGGGGCCGGATCACCCCTCCACTTT. This translates into CASSLSMGAGSPLHF.

The table lists this clone with a count of one. J is TRBJ1-1 and V is TRBV4-2, with D unclear. The CDR3 sequence is 13 residues long. CDR1 is LGHNA, CDR2 YNFKEQ, per germline. V shed 4 bases and J shed 2 bases, with 8 bases lying between them. Here the CDR3 DNA reads TGTGCCAGCAGCCCCTCGGTTAACACTGAAGCTTTCTTT. It encodes CASSPSVNTEAFF.

This clone showed up just once. The chain joins TRBV19 to TRBJ1-2; no clear D gene. The germline V gene encodes CDR1 LNHDA and CDR2 SQIVND (reference sequence). The V end lost 1 base, the J end lost 6 bases, and 9 bases lay between the germline ends. There are 13 residues in the CDR3. CDR3 region: CASSIAKADGYTF. The CDR3 DNA reads TGTGCCAGTAGTATAGCCAAAGCGGATGGCTACACCTTC.

The CDR3 is CASSRLLAGSYNEQFF. The CDR3, as DNA: TGTGCCAGCAGCCGTCTACTAGCGGGAAGCTACAATGAGCAGTTCTTC. The J gene is TRBJ2-1, the V gene TRBV7-2; the match to TRBD2 covers 10 bases. CDR1 and CDR2 (germline): SGHTA, FQGNSA. This CDR3 contains 16 residues. Germline trimming cut 5 bases from V and 3 bases from J; bases unmatched to any gene: 7.

This chain connects TRBV7-2 to TRBJ1-5; no definite D call. Germline CDR1 SGHTA, CDR2 FQGNSA. V was trimmed by 2 bases and J by 1 base, leaving 9 bases between them. There are 15 residues in the CDR3. The CDR3 nucleotides are TGTGCCAGCAGCTTACCGGGTTCCAGCAATCAGCCCCAGCATTTT. Its protein product is CASSLPGSSNQPQHF.

As DNA, the CDR3 is TGTGCCAGCAGTTTATCTATCGTCCGGGCCGGGGAGCTGTTTTTT. This translates into CASSLSIVRAGELFF. The chain couples TRBV28 to TRBJ2-2; D gene unclear. V was trimmed by 1 base and J by 6 bases, leaving 12 bases between them. Germline V gives CDR1 MDHEN, CDR2 SYDVKM. CDR3 length equals 15 residues.